A selection of T cell receptor beta chains follows, all from one sample in a study of T cell responses to AZD1222 COVID-19 vaccine. Here immunoSEQ multiplex PCR was the method, and the copy in TCRdb shows in-frame clones only, minus some. Of some 130,000 clones in the sample, around 90% were seen once. The sequencing here drew on peripheral blood, taken on day 0 of AZD1222 vaccination. Receptors were obtained from an adult in good health. CDR3s include the opening cysteine and the closing phenylalanine or tryptophan. The D gene is left open where the match is weak.

v_call: TRBV30
d_call: -
cdr3_aa: CAWRWRGEQFF

v_call: TRBV19
d_call: -
cdr3_aa: CASSITDNQPQHF

v_call: TRBV24-1
d_call: TRBD2
cdr3_aa: CATSDASGSSYNEQFF

v_call: TRBV27
d_call: -
cdr3_aa: CASSPQGSRQPQHF

v_call: TRBV27
d_call: TRBD2
cdr3_aa: CASSPGTSANNEQFF

v_call: TRBV20-1
d_call: TRBD2
cdr3_aa: CSASSVLAGDTQYF

v_call: TRBV6-1
d_call: -
cdr3_aa: CASSEFKLQYF

v_call: TRBV9
d_call: -
cdr3_aa: CASSAGSGTNIQYF

v_call: TRBV19
d_call: TRBD2
cdr3_aa: CASSTSGLSGANVLTF

v_call: TRBV5-6
d_call: -
cdr3_aa: CASSPVGRANTGELFF

v_call: TRBV2
d_call: TRBD1
cdr3_aa: CASRRDRGRNEQFF

v_call: TRBV28
d_call: TRBD1
cdr3_aa: CASSSSSSGTGGMKYF

v_call: TRBV6-5
d_call: -
cdr3_aa: CASRPRGPGNTIYF

v_call: TRBV14
d_call: TRBD2
cdr3_aa: CASSQVTGGLYNEQFF

v_call: TRBV30
d_call: -
cdr3_aa: CAWSGRPLNSPLHF

v_call: TRBV6-2/TRBV6-3
d_call: TRBD1
cdr3_aa: CASSYTTGGDGYTF

v_call: TRBV11-2
d_call: -
cdr3_aa: CASSSTYSGGADEQYF

v_call: TRBV27
d_call: -
cdr3_aa: CASSLGGSSYNEQFF

v_call: TRBV19
d_call: -
cdr3_aa: CASMVLANAYNEQFF

v_call: TRBV11-3
d_call: TRBD1
cdr3_aa: CASSLEGQGLVVSTKNIQYF

v_call: TRBV7-2
d_call: -
cdr3_aa: CASSRPGQLNYGYTF

v_call: TRBV19
d_call: -
cdr3_aa: CASREFNYGYTF

v_call: TRBV19
d_call: TRBD2
cdr3_aa: CASSPLAGEVDEQYF

v_call: TRBV11-2
d_call: -
cdr3_aa: CASSSQSAPQHF

v_call: TRBV12-3/TRBV12-4
d_call: -
cdr3_aa: CASSTGIWDGYTF

v_call: TRBV5-1
d_call: -
cdr3_aa: CASSLENSGAKTEQYF

v_call: TRBV11-2
d_call: -
cdr3_aa: CASRRLEHTIYF

v_call: TRBV19
d_call: TRBD2
cdr3_aa: CASSIAAGVVNEQFF

v_call: TRBV21-1
d_call: -
cdr3_aa: CASTPGQGSYNEQFF

v_call: TRBV6-5
d_call: TRBD1
cdr3_aa: CASSQGAQGYGYTF

v_call: TRBV18
d_call: -
cdr3_aa: CASSPGGSSQPQHF

v_call: TRBV7-2
d_call: -
cdr3_aa: CASSLGSLVGNQPQHF

v_call: TRBV5-6
d_call: -
cdr3_aa: CASSARDSNQPQHF

v_call: TRBV6-2/TRBV6-3
d_call: -
cdr3_aa: CASSDPDEQYF

v_call: TRBV28
d_call: TRBD1
cdr3_aa: CASRTGSRYGYTF

v_call: TRBV28
d_call: -
cdr3_aa: CASSRSGGSLYGYTF

v_call: TRBV6-5
d_call: -
cdr3_aa: CASSYSWAGKGDGYTF

v_call: TRBV6-2/TRBV6-3
d_call: TRBD1
cdr3_aa: CASSYRTGSIYQPQHF

v_call: TRBV5-6
d_call: -
cdr3_aa: CASSFRGRWNTEAFF

v_call: TRBV19
d_call: -
cdr3_aa: CASTPGDSKNIQYF

v_call: TRBV19
d_call: -
cdr3_aa: CASSRDGRASLSNEQFF

v_call: TRBV27
d_call: TRBD1
cdr3_aa: CASSWGTGGNEQFF

v_call: TRBV18
d_call: TRBD1
cdr3_aa: CASSPIDRVYDNEQFF

v_call: TRBV10-3
d_call: -
cdr3_aa: CAISNDRMSDTIYF

v_call: TRBV4-3
d_call: -
cdr3_aa: CASSQDGTVKAFF

v_call: TRBV25-1
d_call: -
cdr3_aa: CASSGDGLPTGNTIYF

v_call: TRBV19
d_call: TRBD1
cdr3_aa: CASSANRGEQFF

v_call: TRBV7-2
d_call: -
cdr3_aa: CASSPIGGGSYNEQFF

v_call: TRBV5-6
d_call: -
cdr3_aa: CASSLAGTATNEKLFF

v_call: TRBV7-9
d_call: TRBD2
cdr3_aa: CASSYSGSGTDTQYF

v_call: TRBV5-4
d_call: -
cdr3_aa: CASSTSYEQYF

v_call: TRBV3-1/TRBV3-2
d_call: -
cdr3_aa: CASSQGAHRSTDTQYF

v_call: TRBV9
d_call: -
cdr3_aa: CASPDPNTGELFF

v_call: TRBV7-2
d_call: -
cdr3_aa: CASSRGYEQYF

v_call: TRBV11-3
d_call: TRBD1
cdr3_aa: CASSPGQGGQVQYF